Sequencing of this T cell receptor (beta chain) was carried out in a study of blood T cell repertoires in COVID-19. Looking at the study overall: COVID-19 samples, acute and convalescent, were from the United States, Italy and Spain. PBMCs, B-cell-depleted T cells, or T cells provided the cDNA or gDNA that made up the material.

Original processing methods: Reference gene primer amplification in the assay estimated nucleated cell counts. Assay: immunoSEQ multiplex PCR; the TCRdb copy retains only in-frame clones and omits some. For V, J and clone size, that table is used; D and trimming come from the DNA. The sample lists tens of thousands of clones; about 88% were seen once. V dropped 5 bases and J dropped 0 bases, with 5 bases sitting between them. The CDR3 is 13 amino acids. CDR1 is SGHNT and CDR2 is YENEEA in the germline V gene. The sequenced sample consisted of peripheral blood. The TCR was taken from a man between 45 and 60 years old with active COVID-19. The chain uses TRBV11-3 and TRBJ2-1; no firm D call. CDR3 bases: TGTGCCAGCAGCCTGAGCTCCTACAATGAGCAGTTCTTC. Protein product: CASSLSSYNEQFF. Based on the CDR3 plus reference TRBV11-3 and TRBJ2-1, the full variable domain is EAGVVQSPRYKIIEKKQPVAFWCNPISGHNTLYWYLQNLGQGPELLIRYENEEAVDDSQLPKDRFSAERLKGVDSTLKIQPAELGDSAVYLCASSLSSYNEQFFGPGTRLTVL.